This record covers a single T cell receptor beta chain. Its antigen is currently unknown. The data belong to a study of T cell repertoires in cytomegalovirus infection. At the level of the study: HLA-B-restricted CMV epitopes that are well studied were used alongside recently identified HLA-C-restricted ones.

MiXCR was run by TCRdb on the reads, yielding one entry per CDR3 protein. This sample has approximately 280,000 distinct CDR3 sequences, with less than 25% found just once. The germline V and J ends were trimmed by 3 bases and 4 bases, with 6 bases remaining between them. This CDR3 is built from 12 residues. CDR1 is DFQATT, CDR2 SNEGSKA, per germline (reference sequence). This TCR derives from a human donor in good health (CMV status not recorded). Some clones in this sample may be carry-over from other donors' samples. The specimen comprised cultured PBMCs, sampled from culture after CMV antigen stimulation. The J gene is TRBJ1-4, the V gene TRBV20-1; D unresolved. CDR3 nucleotides: TGCAGTGCTAGTGCTTTTAATGAAAAACTGTTTTTT. It encodes CSASAFNEKLFF.